The entry below gives a single T cell receptor beta chain sequence along with its context. Antigen: not known. There are 19 residues in the CDR3. Germline V CDR1 and CDR2: SGHRS, YFSETQ. TCRalpha and TCRbeta cDNA went through nested PCRs of roughly 17 and 9 cycles, two in total. After re-calling the 5' RACE reads, TCRdb lists one entry per CDR3 protein, DNA absent. This sample's clone table lists over 350,000 distinct CDR3 sequences. The data belong to a study of monozygotic twins with inflammatory bowel disease. Overall study findings and caveats: Repertoire likeness was no different across concordant and discordant twins, perhaps owing to restricted power.

This chain uses TRBV5-1 with TRBJ2-6; TCRdb picks TRBD1, but there is no DNA to check that call. The sequencing input was blood. The TCR sequence derives from a human donor with ulcerative colitis or Crohn's disease, or a healthy co-twin of an affected twin (not recorded which). CDR3 loop: CASSLIKGQRSSGANVLTF.